These T cell receptor beta chains were read from a single sample in a study of blood T cell repertoires in COVID-19. This table comes from immunoSEQ multiplex PCR, and its TCRdb copy is limited to in-frame clones, with some not included. Of 200,000 to 250,000 clones listed, roughly 86% are singletons. Specimen: PBMCs or T cells enriched from blood (not recorded which). The receptors were gathered from a woman between 50 and 59 years old who had recovered from COVID-19. Each CDR3 is given with its conserved first and last residue. Fields, in order: CDR3 protein, CDR3 length, J gene, V gene.

CDR3 protein: CASTRTRNQPQHF
CDR3 length: 13
J gene: TRBJ1-5
V gene: TRBV6-5

CDR3 protein: CASSEAQGRNTEAFF
CDR3 length: 15
J gene: TRBJ1-1
V gene: TRBV7-9

CDR3 protein: CASSVTGLGETQYF
CDR3 length: 14
J gene: TRBJ2-5
V gene: TRBV7-9

CDR3 protein: CATTTGQGVHEQYF
CDR3 length: 14
J gene: TRBJ2-7
V gene: TRBV24-1

CDR3 protein: CASSRYTGGIGQPQHF
CDR3 length: 16
J gene: TRBJ1-5
V gene: TRBV7-9

CDR3 protein: CAISGGVLNTEAFF
CDR3 length: 14
J gene: TRBJ1-1
V gene: TRBV10-3

CDR3 protein: CASSEAGQYNEQFF
CDR3 length: 14
J gene: TRBJ2-1
V gene: TRBV2

CDR3 protein: CASSLGRGLAGELFF
CDR3 length: 15
J gene: TRBJ2-2
V gene: TRBV7-9

CDR3 protein: CASSYSGTAYGYTF
CDR3 length: 14
J gene: TRBJ1-2
V gene: TRBV6-2/TRBV6-3

CDR3 protein: CASINLGTESEKLFF
CDR3 length: 15
J gene: TRBJ1-4
V gene: TRBV2

CDR3 protein: CSVEFSGQVYEQYF
CDR3 length: 14
J gene: TRBJ2-7
V gene: TRBV29-1

CDR3 protein: CASSPTSGRTNEQFF
CDR3 length: 15
J gene: TRBJ2-1
V gene: TRBV18

CDR3 protein: CASSPGTSGREQYF
CDR3 length: 14
J gene: TRBJ2-7
V gene: TRBV2

CDR3 protein: CASIRRGRARNEQFF
CDR3 length: 15
J gene: TRBJ2-1
V gene: TRBV6-7

CDR3 protein: CASSFTGNTEAFF
CDR3 length: 13
J gene: TRBJ1-1
V gene: TRBV5-1

CDR3 protein: CASSVGLKLSNEQFF
CDR3 length: 15
J gene: TRBJ2-1
V gene: TRBV7-8

CDR3 protein: CASSSPTSGPYNEQFF
CDR3 length: 16
J gene: TRBJ2-1
V gene: TRBV28

CDR3 protein: CAISPGQGAGTGELFF
CDR3 length: 16
J gene: TRBJ2-2
V gene: TRBV10-3

CDR3 protein: CASSSSNRDTGELFF
CDR3 length: 15
J gene: TRBJ2-2
V gene: TRBV5-5

CDR3 protein: CASSLLRTDTQYF
CDR3 length: 13
J gene: TRBJ2-3
V gene: TRBV5-5

CDR3 protein: CAWSRTANNEKLFF
CDR3 length: 14
J gene: TRBJ1-4
V gene: TRBV30

CDR3 protein: CASSPGLNTIYF
CDR3 length: 12
J gene: TRBJ1-3
V gene: TRBV4-1

CDR3 protein: CAWNLGGLARWGTGELFF
CDR3 length: 18
J gene: TRBJ2-2
V gene: TRBV30

CDR3 protein: CASSFREIAAYEQYF
CDR3 length: 15
J gene: TRBJ2-7
V gene: TRBV28

CDR3 protein: CASSSTPRTSGRGLKTQYF
CDR3 length: 19
J gene: TRBJ2-5
V gene: TRBV7-3

CDR3 protein: CASSYFGGAEAFF
CDR3 length: 13
J gene: TRBJ1-1
V gene: TRBV6-5

CDR3 protein: CASSADSSTDTQYF
CDR3 length: 14
J gene: TRBJ2-3
V gene: TRBV5-5